A single sample is the source of the 18 T cell receptor beta chains below, sequenced in a study of blood T cell repertoires in COVID-19. Produced via immunoSEQ multiplex PCR; TCRdb's table is partial and in-frame only. The table includes approximately 150,000 clones, roughly 80% detected once. The sequenced material came from PBMCs or T cells enriched from blood (not recorded which). The receptors come from a man aged 35 to 55 with acute COVID-19.

The chain couples TRBV18 to TRBJ2-7, with D tentatively TRBD1 (7 bases). V was trimmed by 6 bases and J by 0 bases, leaving 15 bases between them. CDR3 size: 15 residues. Per the germline V gene, CDR1 is KGHSH and CDR2 is LQKENI. CDR3 in amino acids: CASSQVEGASYEQYF. CDR3 DNA: TGTGCCAGCTCTCAGGTGGAGGGGGCCTCCTACGAGCAGTACTTC. The variable domain in full, completed from reference TRBV18 and TRBJ2-7, reads NAGVMQNPRHLVRRRGQEARLRCSPMKGHSHVYWYRQLPEEGLKFMVYLQKENIIDESGMPKERFSAEFPKEGPSILRIQQVVRGDSAAYFCASSQVEGASYEQYFGPGTRLTVT.

V usage is TRBV6-5 and J usage is TRBJ1-4; tentative D call: TRBD1 (5 bases). CDR1 is MNHEY, CDR2 SVGAGI, per germline. CDR3 length: 15 amino acids. Between the trimmed V and J ends, which lost 4 bases and 3 bases, there was a span of 12 bases. For the CDR3, the DNA is TGTGCCAGCAGTTCCTTTGGGGGGGCTAATGAAAAACTGTTTTTT. The encoded protein is CASSSFGGANEKLFF.

J is TRBJ2-3 and V is TRBV14; TRBD2 matches 8 bases. The CDR3 contains 15 residues. The junction had 7 bases not matched to a gene; V was cut back by 5 bases and J by 3 bases. The V gene's germline CDR1 is SGHDN and CDR2 FVKESK. CDR3 protein: CASSFSGLGTDTQYF. The CDR3 region has the DNA TGTGCCAGCAGCTTTTCGGGACTAGGAACAGATACGCAGTATTTT.

As DNA, the CDR3 is TGTGCCAGCAGTGCAACGCGGGACTACGGGGAGCTGTTTTTT. Protein sequence: CASSATRDYGELFF. The chain links TRBV25-1 to TRBJ2-2; 7 nucleotides align to TRBD2. The length of the CDR3 is 14 residues. CDR1 and CDR2 from the germline V gene are MGHDK and SYGVNS. The V and J ends lost 4 bases and 7 bases, in that order; junction bases with no gene match: 6.

The chain joins TRBV20-1 to TRBJ1-2; D is uncertain. This CDR3 comprises 10 residues. V shed 4 bases and J shed 3 bases, with 3 bases lying between them. Germline assignment: CDR1 DFQATT and CDR2 SNEGSKA (reference sequence). DNA for the CDR3: TGCAGTGCTACGGACTATGGCTACACCTTC. Its protein product is CSATDYGYTF.

The gene calls are TRBV5-1 and TRBJ2-7; 10 bases are a match to TRBD1. CDR1 SGHRS and CDR2 YFSETQ come from the germline V gene. The ends lost 4 bases at V and 6 bases at J; junction bases unmatched: 7. The CDR3 has 14 amino acids. The CDR3 spells CASSGVGQGREQYF. The CDR3 bases are TGCGCCAGCAGCGGGGTGGGACAGGGGCGCGAGCAGTACTTC. Full variable domain (rest looked up from reference TRBV5-1 and TRBJ2-7): KAGVTQTPRYLIKTRGQQVTLSCSPISGHRSVSWYQQTPGQGLQFLFEYFSETQRNKGNFPGRFSGRQFSNSRSEMNVSTLELGDSALYLCASSGVGQGREQYFGPGTRLTVT.

CDR3 nucleotide sequence: TGTGCCAGCAGCTCGGGACAGAGCCCGGAGGACTATGGCTACACCTTC. Translating gives CASSSGQSPEDYGYTF. The rearrangement uses TRBV7-3 and TRBJ1-2; TRBD1 matches 7 bases. The junction had 11 bases not matched to a gene; V was cut back by 4 bases and J by 3 bases. CDR3 length: 16 amino acids. The V gene's germline CDR1 is SGHTA and CDR2 FQGTGA.

The chain links TRBV7-9 to TRBJ1-5, with 7 nucleotides matching TRBD1. The CDR3 has 15 residues. With V trimmed by 1 base and J by 3 bases, 3 bases remained unmatched. The germline gives CDR1 SEHNR, CDR2 FQNEAQ (reference sequence). CDR3 amino acids: CASSLGQGYNQPQHF. For the CDR3, the DNA is TGTGCCAGCAGCTTAGGACAGGGCTACAATCAGCCCCAGCATTTT.

The gene calls are TRBV3-1 (or the pseudogene TRBV3-2) and TRBJ2-7; 10 bases align to TRBD2. Germline loops: CDR1 LGHDT, CDR2 YNNKEL (reference sequence). Trimming removed 2 bases from V and 2 bases from J; junction bases left unmatched: 3. This CDR3 is 15 amino acids long. In DNA form, the CDR3 reads TGTGCCAGCAGCCAAAATAGCGGGGGGACCTACGAGCAGTACTTC. It specifies CASSQNSGGTYEQYF.

J is TRBJ2-3 and V is TRBV19; 9 bases are a match to TRBD1. The germline V gene encodes CDR1 LNHDA and CDR2 SQIVND (reference sequence). This CDR3 is built from 15 residues. V shed 8 bases and J 0 bases; nucleotides not matched to a gene: 6. This chain's CDR3 is CASSGTGSSTDTQYF. The CDR3 nucleotides read TGTGCCAGTTCCGGGACAGGGTCTAGCACAGATACGCAGTATTTT.

The V and J genes are TRBV10-1 and TRBJ1-3; 8 bases map to TRBD1. CDR1 and CDR2 (germline): WNHNN, SYGVQD (reference sequence). Germline trimming cut 10 bases from V and 0 bases from J; bases unmatched to any gene: 11. CDR3 length: 16 amino acids. This chain's CDR3 is CAINTDRVSSGNTIYF. CDR3 nucleotides: TGCGCCATCAACACGGACAGGGTAAGCTCTGGAAACACCATATATTTT.

The CDR3 DNA reads as TGTGCCAGCAGTCTCAAGGGGCTCGGAAGCTCCTACGAGCAGTACTTC. The encoded protein is CASSLKGLGSSYEQYF. This chain connects TRBV5-6 to TRBJ2-7, with D tentatively TRBD1 (5 bases). This CDR3 comprises 16 residues. The germline V gene encodes CDR1 SGHDT and CDR2 YYEEEE. V dropped 5 bases and J dropped 0 bases, with 18 bases sitting between them.

The J gene is TRBJ2-7, the V gene TRBV24-1; 8 nucleotides align to TRBD1. J was trimmed by 5 bases and V by 9 bases; bases with no gene match: 2. The CDR3 totals 11 residues. Germline CDR1 KGHDR, CDR2 SFDVKD. The CDR3, as DNA: TGTGCCACCGACAGGGGCCACGAGCAGTACTTC. The encoded protein is CATDRGHEQYF.

The V gene is TRBV10-3, the J gene TRBJ1-5, with 7 positions matching TRBD1. Unmatched junction bases numbered 8, after V lost 5 bases and J lost 7 bases. The germline CDR1 and CDR2 sequences are ENHRY and SYGVKD. CDR3 length equals 14 residues. CDR3 in amino acids: CAISTNTGAQPQHF. CDR3 nucleotides: TGTGCCATCAGTACCAATACAGGGGCCCAGCCCCAGCATTTT.

CDR3 sequence reads: CASTGGELNTEAFF. For the CDR3, the DNA is TGTGCCAGCACAGGGGGAGAGTTGAACACTGAAGCTTTCTTT. The chain is built from TRBV28 and TRBJ1-1; the match to TRBD1 covers 7 bases. V was clipped by 7 bases and J by 0 bases; unmatched bases: 5. The CDR3 spans 14 residues. Looked up from germline, CDR1 is MDHEN and CDR2 is SYDVKM.

The rearrangement links TRBV15 to TRBJ2-7, with D perhaps matching TRBD2 (5 bases). V lost 0 bases and J 2 bases, leaving 8 bases between the germline ends. The CDR3 covers 14 residues. CDR1 and CDR2 (germline): LNHNV, YYDKDF (reference sequence). The CDR3 DNA reads as TGTGCCACCAGCAGAGATACGGGGACCTACGAGCAGTACTTC. Translated: CATSRDTGTYEQYF.

The V gene is TRBV14, the J gene TRBJ2-7; 7 positions agree with TRBD2. CDR1 and CDR2 from the germline V gene are SGHDN and FVKESK. V lost 1 base to trimming and J lost 0 bases; unmatched junction nucleotides: 6. The CDR3 runs to 16 residues. In DNA form, the CDR3 reads TGTGCCAGCAGCCAAGGTCTAGCGGCCCTCTCCTACGAGCAGTACTTC. It encodes CASSQGLAALSYEQYF.

A single count supports this clone. V gene TRBV6-5 combines with J gene TRBJ1-1, with 8 bases lining up with TRBD1. With 10 bases clipped from V and 5 bases from J, the junction kept 6 bases outside the gene matches. This CDR3 has 12 residues. Looked up from germline, CDR1 is MNHEY and CDR2 is SVGAGI. The CDR3 loop reads CATTGGGTEAFF. CDR3 bases: TGTGCCACCACAGGGGGTGGGACTGAAGCTTTCTTT.